The 30 T cell receptor beta chains given below trace back to one sample, sequenced in a study of shared clonotypes between healthy human individuals. The table came from immunoSEQ multiplex PCR; TCRdb's copy has only in-frame clones and leaves some out. In the table there are over a million clones, around 78% of which are singletons. Sequencing input: memory CD4+ T cells from PBMCs. This sample's subset: CD45RA-negative fraction. These receptors were collected from a young man in good health. Some clones in this sample may be carry-over from other donors' samples.

This clone has only a few counts. The chain links TRBV2 to TRBJ1-5; TRBD1 matches 8 bases. With V trimmed by 1 base and J by 6 bases, 5 bases remained unmatched. The CDR3 is 15 amino acids. Germline loops: CDR1 SNHLY, CDR2 FYNNEI. The CDR3 loop is CASSEGTGSFQPQHF. DNA of the CDR3: TGTGCCAGCAGTGAAGGGACAGGGTCGTTTCAGCCCCAGCATTTT.

The rearrangement joins TRBV7-2 to TRBJ2-1; possibly TRBD1 or TRBD2 for D (5 bases each). The CDR3 extends over 17 amino acids. V was pared by 5 bases and J by 4 bases, with 21 bases between. Germline V gene sequence: CDR1 SGHTA, CDR2 FQGNSA. The CDR3 DNA follows: TGTGCCAGCAGCCCCCCTCCCCGGGACGGACAATACAATGAGCAGTTCTTC. Its translation: CASSPPPRDGQYNEQFF.

V and J are TRBV11-3 and TRBJ2-3, with 10 bases fitting TRBD1. From germline, CDR1 is SGHNT and CDR2 YENEEA. This CDR3 is built from 16 residues. After removal of 5 bases from V and 5 bases from J, the junction contained 10 bases not matched to a gene. The CDR3 sequence: CASSLHDRGRGDTQYF. Here the CDR3 DNA reads TGTGCCAGCAGCCTTCATGACAGGGGGCGGGGAGATACGCAGTATTTT.

In this sample, this clone turned up once. The CDR3, as DNA: TGTGCCAGCAGTGTCCCGGGACAGGGGTACACTGAAGCTTTCTTT. It codes for CASSVPGQGYTEAFF. V usage is TRBV6-1 and J usage is TRBJ1-1; 10 bases fit TRBD1. This CDR3 comprises 15 residues. V shed 4 bases and J 3 bases; nucleotides not matched to a gene: 5. Per the germline V gene, CDR1 is MNHNS and CDR2 is SASEGT.

This chain joins TRBV10-3 and TRBJ1-1; D remains unclear. CDR1 is ENHRY and CDR2 is SYGVKD in the germline V gene. The CDR3 spans 16 residues. The V and J ends lost 0 bases and 1 base respectively, with 12 bases between them. The CDR3 nucleotides read TGTGCCATCAGTGAGTCGACCGGGTTGCGGAACACTGAAGCTTTCTTT. Its translation: CAISESTGLRNTEAFF.

The rearrangement uses TRBV4-1 and TRBJ2-3; 8 bases align to TRBD1. Germline CDR1 and CDR2: MGHRA and YSYEKL. J lost 0 bases, V lost 0 bases, and 5 bases had no gene match. CDR3 length: 17 residues. The CDR3: CASSQDRTGPSTDTQYF. The CDR3 DNA reads TGCGCCAGCAGCCAAGATCGGACAGGGCCCAGCACAGATACGCAGTATTTT.

A few counts support this clone. Other DNA sequences of this sample code for an identical CDR3. The J gene is TRBJ2-7, the V gene TRBV19; no definite D call. Germline V gene data show CDR1 as LNHDA and CDR2 as SQIVND (reference sequence). This CDR3 is 13 amino acids long. V was shortened by 3 bases and J by 2 bases, with 8 bases between the two germline ends. The CDR3 spells CASSIGRTYEQYF. Here the CDR3 DNA reads TGTGCCAGTAGTATTGGACGGACCTACGAGCAGTACTTC.

The J gene is TRBJ2-7, the V gene TRBV28; maybe TRBD2 (5 bases). V shed 11 bases and J shed 0 bases, with 8 bases lying between them. CDR3 size: 11 residues. Germline V gene sequence: CDR1 MDHEN, CDR2 SYDVKM. The CDR3 sequence: CAAGLSYEQYF. DNA of the CDR3: TGTGCCGCCGGACTCTCCTACGAGCAGTACTTC.

The chain couples TRBV28 to TRBJ2-7; D gene ambiguous. From germline, CDR1 is MDHEN and CDR2 SYDVKM. This CDR3 contains 14 residues. Trimming took off 3 bases at V and 1 base at J, with 10 bases between the two ends. CDR3 region: CASSFLDGSYEQYF. The CDR3 DNA is TGTGCCAGCAGTTTCTTGGACGGATCCTACGAGCAGTACTTC.

Notes on this clone: With only one base between it and a far larger clone, this is likely a read error. V is TRBV28 and J is TRBJ2-3, with 9 positions matching TRBD1. The CDR3 sequence is 16 residues long. CDR1 is MDHEN and CDR2 is SYDVKM in the germline V gene. The CDR3 DNA reads as TGTGACAGCAGTATGGGACAGGGAAGGGGCACAGATACGCAGTATTTT. It translates to CDSSMGQGRGTDTQYF.

Comment on this clone: This may come from a read error, since a much larger clone is one base off. The genes are TRBV7-9 and TRBJ2-3; D is undetermined. CDR1 SEHNR and CDR2 FQNEAQ come from the germline V gene (reference sequence). The CDR3 runs to 15 residues. The CDR3 is CASSLMALFTDMQYF. The CDR3, as DNA: TGTGCCAGCAGCTTGATGGCCTTATTCACAGATATGCAGTATTTT.

This rearrangement joins TRBV6-6 to TRBJ2-3; TRBD1 aligns across 9 bases. The CDR3 loop spans 15 amino acids. Trimming cost V 6 bases and J 4 bases; bases outside gene matches: 8. CDR1 is MNHNY, CDR2 SVGAGI, per germline (reference sequence). CDR3 protein: CASRSGTGRSDTQYF. As DNA, the CDR3 is TGTGCCAGCAGATCTGGGACAGGGAGGTCAGATACGCAGTATTTT.

This clone showed up just once. This chain joins TRBV30 and TRBJ2-1; D might be TRBD1 (6 bases). The germline V gene has CDR1 GTSNPN and CDR2 SVGIG (reference sequence). CDR3 length equals 14 residues. V lost 0 bases, J lost 2 bases, and 8 bases lay in between. CDR3 loop: CAWSVQGAYNEQFF. Written as DNA, the CDR3 is TGTGCCTGGAGTGTACAGGGCGCCTACAATGAGCAGTTCTTC.

This clone was counted at least ten times. The chain is built from TRBV6-6 and TRBJ1-2; the D is unclear. The CDR3 has 15 residues. V lost 0 bases and J lost 2, with 10 bases in between. Germline-derived CDR1 and CDR2 are MNHNY and SVGAGI (reference sequence). The CDR3 DNA reads TGTGCCAGCAGTTACTCGGCGGATCTCAACTATGGCTACACCTTC. Protein sequence: CASSYSADLNYGYTF.

The J gene is TRBJ1-1, the V gene TRBV28, with D perhaps TRBD1 (6 bases). Germline lookup yields CDR1 MDHEN and CDR2 SYDVKM. The CDR3 is 13 amino acids. V was trimmed by 6 bases and J by 2 bases, leaving 10 bases between them. CDR3 in amino acids: CASRGQSNTEAFF. The CDR3 region has the DNA TGTGCCAGCAGAGGACAGTCTAACACTGAAGCTTTCTTT.

The V call is TRBV5-1, the J call TRBJ2-3; D is ambiguous. V was clipped by 0 bases and J by 6 bases, with 11 bases between them. Per germline, CDR1 SGHRS and CDR2 YFSETQ. There are 14 residues in the CDR3. The DNA for the CDR3 is TGCGCCAGCAGCTTGGCCGTCCCCGAGGATACGCAGTATTTT. Encoded protein: CASSLAVPEDTQYF. Drawing the rest from reference TRBV5-1 and TRBJ2-3, the complete variable domain is KAGVTQTPRYLIKTRGQQVTLSCSPISGHRSVSWYQQTPGQGLQFLFEYFSETQRNKGNFPGRFSGRQFSNSRSEMNVSTLELGDSALYLCASSLAVPEDTQYFGPGTRLTVL.

The V gene is TRBV27, the J gene TRBJ2-1; D perhaps matches TRBD2 (5 bases). Per the germline V gene, CDR1 is MNHEY and CDR2 is SMNVEV (reference sequence). Trimming left V 6 bases short and J 8 bases short, with 17 bases between. There are 14 residues in the CDR3. The CDR3 coding sequence is TGTGCCAGCAGACCACTAGGAGGTGGGGATGAGCAGTTCTTC. Protein: CASRPLGGGDEQFF.

This clone was picked up many times. This chain connects TRBV5-1 to TRBJ2-7; 9 bases map to TRBD2. The CDR3 has 17 residues. Germline V gene data show CDR1 as SGHRS and CDR2 as YFSETQ. V shed 1 base, J shed 1 base, and the junction held 9 bases outside the gene matches. The CDR3 nucleotides are TGCGCCAGCAGCTTGCGCACGGGGGGACTAGCATCCTACGAGCAGTACTTC. Translation gives CASSLRTGGLASYEQYF.

The chain links TRBV5-1 to TRBJ2-6; 12 bases align to TRBD1. After removal of 6 bases from V and 2 bases from J, the junction contained 6 bases not matched to a gene. This CDR3 is 17 amino acids long. CDR1 SGHRS and CDR2 YFSETQ come from the germline V gene. The DNA of the CDR3 is TGCGCCAGCAATCCGGGACAGGGGGCGCCTGGGGCCAACGTCCTGACTTTC. As protein: CASNPGQGAPGANVLTF.

This chain uses TRBV18 with TRBJ2-1; TRBD2 matches at 8 bases. V lost 3 bases and J lost 5; bases outside the gene matches: 9. The CDR3 spans 16 residues. Germline V lookup: CDR1 KGHSH, CDR2 LQKENI. CDR3 in DNA: TGTGCCAGCTCACCTTACGCGGGACTAGGGGACAATGAGCAGTTCTTC. It encodes CASSPYAGLGDNEQFF. Variable domain in full (rest from reference TRBV18 and TRBJ2-1): NAGVMQNPRHLVRRRGQEARLRCSPMKGHSHVYWYRQLPEEGLKFMVYLQKENIIDESGMPKERFSAEFPKEGPSILRIQQVVRGDSAAYFCASSPYAGLGDNEQFFGPGTRLTVL.

The chain combines TRBV29-1 with TRBJ2-1, with 7 bases identical to TRBD2. V was clipped by 7 bases and J by 0 bases; unmatched bases: 3. Looked up from germline, CDR1 is SQVTM and CDR2 is ANQGSEA. This CDR3 is built from 13 residues. The CDR3 DNA reads as TGCAGCGCTAGGGACTACTCCTACAATGAGCAGTTCTTC. This translates into CSARDYSYNEQFF.

This clone was picked up a small number of times. The J gene is TRBJ1-3, the V gene TRBV9; D gene unclear. Germline loops: CDR1 SGDLS, CDR2 YYNGEE. The CDR3 covers 14 residues. The V and J ends lost 0 bases and 4 bases respectively, with 8 bases between them. The CDR3 DNA reads TGTGCCAGCAGCGTAGGGATCCAGGGAAACACCATATATTTT. Its translation: CASSVGIQGNTIYF.

The gene calls are TRBV6-1 and TRBJ2-1; 7 bases fit TRBD2. Germline assignment: CDR1 MNHNS and CDR2 SASEGT. This CDR3 region has 14 residues. V trimming: 4 bases; J trimming: 7 bases; junction bases outside the gene matches: 7. The CDR3 nucleotides read TGTGCCAGCAGTGTGGGACTAAGCCCTAATGAGCAGTTCTTC. Translation: CASSVGLSPNEQFF.

The CDR3 DNA reads TGTGCTGCCAGGGACCCCAATTCACCCCTCCACTTT. Amino acid sequence: CAARDPNSPLHF. The chain employs TRBV30 and TRBJ1-6; weak D call: TRBD1 (5 bases). This CDR3 is built from 12 residues. CDR1 GTSNPN and CDR2 SVGIG come from the germline V gene (reference sequence).

The chain employs TRBV7-3 and TRBJ2-3; D unresolved. This CDR3 contains 15 residues. V dropped 3 bases and J dropped 4 bases, with 14 bases sitting between them. Germline V lookup: CDR1 SGHTA, CDR2 FQGTGA. CDR3 sequence reads: CASSLSHYVADTQYF. CDR3 bases: TGTGCCAGCAGCTTGTCCCACTACGTGGCAGATACGCAGTATTTT. The full variable domain, its missing parts supplied by reference TRBV7-3 and TRBJ2-3, is GAGVSQTPSNKVTEKGKYVELRCDPISGHTALYWYRQSLGQGPEFLIYFQGTGAADDSGLPNDRFFAVRPEGSVSTLKIQRTERGDSAVYLCASSLSHYVADTQYFGPGTRLTVL.

The count of this clone is one. The chain joins TRBV9 to TRBJ1-1, with D hard to call. Per the germline V gene, CDR1 is SGDLS and CDR2 is YYNGEE. The CDR3 contains 14 residues. Trimming left V 0 bases short and J 4 bases short, with 10 bases between. In nucleotides, the CDR3 is TGTGCCAGCAGCGTAGAACCGACGGGCACTGAAGCTTTCTTT. It codes for CASSVEPTGTEAFF.

V gene TRBV18 combines with J gene TRBJ1-2, with 10 bases lining up with TRBD1. The CDR3 contains 15 residues. Germline V gene data show CDR1 as KGHSH and CDR2 as LQKENI. V shed 6 bases and J 7 bases; nucleotides not matched to a gene: 11. The CDR3 here is CASSPDRGRLGGYTF. The CDR3 DNA follows: TGTGCCAGCTCCCCCGACAGGGGGCGGCTTGGTGGCTACACCTTC. The whole variable domain, remainder taken from reference TRBV18 and TRBJ1-2, is NAGVMQNPRHLVRRRGQEARLRCSPMKGHSHVYWYRQLPEEGLKFMVYLQKENIIDESGMPKERFSAEFPKEGPSILRIQQVVRGDSAAYFCASSPDRGRLGGYTFGSGTRLTVV.

The rearrangement links TRBV19 to TRBJ1-2; a weak D match, TRBD1 (5 bases). The CDR3 consists of 13 residues. Looked up from germline, CDR1 is LNHDA and CDR2 is SQIVND (reference sequence). The ends were cut back, 4 bases at V and 8 bases at J, with 14 bases in the middle. In DNA form, the CDR3 reads TGTGCCAGTAGTAATTCAGGGATGGAAGGCTACACCTTC. As protein: CASSNSGMEGYTF.

V usage is TRBV28 and J usage is TRBJ2-7; D gene ambiguous. The CDR3 is 14 residues long. The germline V and J ends were trimmed by 3 bases and 1 base, with 10 bases remaining between them. Germline CDR1 reads MDHEN; CDR2 reads SYDVKM. The chain's CDR3 is CASSFTLASYEQYF. Here the CDR3 DNA reads TGTGCCAGCAGTTTTACATTAGCTTCCTACGAGCAGTACTTC.

The chain joins TRBV2 to TRBJ1-2, with TRBD1 matching over 11 bases. With 8 bases clipped from V and 7 bases from J, the junction kept 9 bases outside the gene matches. Germline loops: CDR1 SNHLY, CDR2 FYNNEI. The CDR3 has 14 residues. The CDR3 is CASHIWDRGAGYTF. The CDR3, as DNA: TGTGCCAGCCATATCTGGGACAGGGGGGCTGGCTACACCTTC.